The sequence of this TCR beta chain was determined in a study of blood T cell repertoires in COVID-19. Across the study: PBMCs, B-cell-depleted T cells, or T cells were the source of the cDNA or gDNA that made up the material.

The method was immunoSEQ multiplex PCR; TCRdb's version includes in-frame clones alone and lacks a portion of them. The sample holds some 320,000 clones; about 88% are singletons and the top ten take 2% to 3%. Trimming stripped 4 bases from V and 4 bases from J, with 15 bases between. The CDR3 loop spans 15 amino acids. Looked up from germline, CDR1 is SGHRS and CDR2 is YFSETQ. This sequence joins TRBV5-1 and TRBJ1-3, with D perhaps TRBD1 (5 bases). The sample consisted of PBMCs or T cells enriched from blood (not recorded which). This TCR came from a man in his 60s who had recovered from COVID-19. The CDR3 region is CASSDSQGTGNTIYF. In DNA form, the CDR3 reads TGCGCCAGCAGCGACAGCCAAGGCACCGGAAACACCATATATTTT.